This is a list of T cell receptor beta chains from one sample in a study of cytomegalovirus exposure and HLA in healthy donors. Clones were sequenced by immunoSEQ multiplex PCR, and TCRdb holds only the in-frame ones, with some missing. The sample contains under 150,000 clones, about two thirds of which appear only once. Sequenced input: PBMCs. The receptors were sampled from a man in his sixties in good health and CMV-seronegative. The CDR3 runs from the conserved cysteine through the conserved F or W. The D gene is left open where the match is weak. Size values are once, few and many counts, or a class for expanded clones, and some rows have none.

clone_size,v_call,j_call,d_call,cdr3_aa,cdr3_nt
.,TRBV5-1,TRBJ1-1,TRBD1,CASSGGQPSNTEAFF,TGCGCCAGCAGCGGGGGACAGCCGTCGAACACTGAAGCTTTCTTT
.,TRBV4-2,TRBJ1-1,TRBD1,CASSQDYDRAIEAFF,TGTGCCAGCAGCCAAGATTACGACAGGGCTATTGAAGCTTTCTTT
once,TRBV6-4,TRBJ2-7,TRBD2,CASIGSLGEGTRSYEQYF,TGTGCCAGCATAGGCAGTTTGGGGGAGGGAACTCGATCCTACGAGCAGTACTTC
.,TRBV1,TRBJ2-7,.,CTSSQDRGRSSYEQYF,TGCACCAGCAGCCAAGACAGGGGACGGAGCTCCTACGAGCAGTACTTC
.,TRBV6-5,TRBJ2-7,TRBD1,CASRPNRGERYEQYF,TGTGCCAGCAGGCCTAACAGGGGAGAGAGGTACGAGCAGTACTTC
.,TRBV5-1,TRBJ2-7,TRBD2,CASSLAKTSGTYEQYF,TGCGCCAGCAGCTTGGCCAAGACTAGCGGAACCTACGAGCAGTACTTC
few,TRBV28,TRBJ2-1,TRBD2,CASSSIAGVYNEQFF,TGTGCCAGCAGTTCCATAGCGGGAGTCTACAATGAGCAGTTCTTC
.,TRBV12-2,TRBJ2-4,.,CASRTRGGLAKNIQYF,TGTGCAAGTCGGACGAGGGGGGGTTTGGCCAAAAACATTCAGTACTTC
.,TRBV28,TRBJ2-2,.,CAGAGNTGELFF,TGTGCCGGGGCAGGGAACACCGGGGAGCTGTTTTTT
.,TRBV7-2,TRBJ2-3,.,CASKRGGRADTQYF,TGTGCCAGCAAAAGGGGAGGACGTGCGGATACGCAGTATTTT
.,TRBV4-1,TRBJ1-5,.,CASSLTRSGSDQPQHF,TGCGCCAGCAGCCTTACCAGGAGCGGGAGCGATCAGCCCCAGCATTTT
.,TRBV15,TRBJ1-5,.,CATKQGRQPQHF,TGTGCCACCAAACAGGGACGCCAGCCCCAGCATTTT
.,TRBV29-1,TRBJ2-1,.,CSVEDLDGTYNEQFF,TGCAGCGTTGAAGATTTAGATGGGACTTACAATGAGCAGTTCTTC
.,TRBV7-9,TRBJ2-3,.,CASSPTGGTDTQYF,TGTGCCAGCAGCCCAACCGGGGGAACAGATACGCAGTATTTT
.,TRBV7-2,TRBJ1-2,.,CASSLNSVEGGGYTF,TGTGCCAGCAGCTTAAATTCAGTAGAGGGTGGCGGCTACACCTTC
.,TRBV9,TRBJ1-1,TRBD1,CASSGSTGGSHNTKAFF,TGTGCCAGCAGCGGAAGTACAGGGGGCAGTCATAACACTAAAGCTTTCTTT
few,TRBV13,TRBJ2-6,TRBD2,CASSLATGTSASGANVLTF,TGTGCCAGCAGCTTAGCTACCGGGACTAGCGCATCTGGGGCCAACGTCCTGACTTTC
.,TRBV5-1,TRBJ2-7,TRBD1,CASSLNLQGTSSFYEQYF,TGCGCCAGCAGCTTAAACCTACAGGGGACCTCCTCTTTTTACGAGCAGTACTTC
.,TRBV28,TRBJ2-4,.,CASSNRVQNIQYF,TGTGCCAGCAGCAACAGGGTCCAAAACATTCAGTACTTC
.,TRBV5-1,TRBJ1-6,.,CASSLGGNSPLHF,TGCGCCAGCAGCTTGGGAGGGAATTCACCCCTCCACTTT
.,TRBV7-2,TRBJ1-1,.,CASSLDLGELNTEAFF,TGTGCCAGCAGCTTAGATCTTGGGGAGCTGAACACTGAAGCTTTCTTT
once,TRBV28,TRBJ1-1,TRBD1,CASSFHGQGITEAFF,TGTGCCAGCAGTTTCCACGGACAGGGCATCACTGAAGCTTTCTTT
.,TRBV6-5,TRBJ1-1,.,CASSYWAENTEAFF,TGTGCCAGCAGTTATTGGGCTGAAAACACTGAAGCTTTCTTT
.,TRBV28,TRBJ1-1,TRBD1,CASSTSGQGAAEAFF,TGTGCCAGCAGCACTTCTGGACAGGGGGCAGCTGAAGCTTTCTTT
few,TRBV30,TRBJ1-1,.,CAWSPSTAEAFF,TGTGCCTGGAGTCCGTCGACAGCTGAAGCTTTCTTT
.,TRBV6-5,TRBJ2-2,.,CASIHGRGNTGELFF,TGTGCCAGCATCCACGGCAGGGGTAACACCGGGGAGCTGTTTTTT
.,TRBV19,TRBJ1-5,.,CASSIAAGSNQPQHF,TGTGCCAGTAGTATAGCGGCAGGAAGCAATCAGCCCCAGCATTTT
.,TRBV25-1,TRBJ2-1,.,CASTQAGGRNEQFF,TGTGCCAGCACCCAAGCCGGGGGACGGAATGAGCAGTTCTTC
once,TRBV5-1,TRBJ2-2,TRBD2,CASSLEVAGKGTSGRSRTGELFF,TGCGCCAGCAGCTTGGAAGTGGCAGGGAAAGGGACTAGCGGGAGATCCCGCACCGGGGAGCTGTTTTTT
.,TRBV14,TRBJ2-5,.,CASSQDPRVGGQETQYF,TGTGCCAGCAGCCAAGATCCCAGGGTAGGGGGCCAAGAGACCCAGTACTTC
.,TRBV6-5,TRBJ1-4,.,CASSYLRVRSEKLFF,TGTGCCAGCAGTTACCTCCGGGTGAGAAGTGAAAAACTGTTTTTT
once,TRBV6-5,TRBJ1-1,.,CASRTTGLLNTEAFF,TGTGCCAGCAGGACTACGGGACTCCTGAACACTGAAGCTTTCTTT
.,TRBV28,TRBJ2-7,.,CASSLYRVNSYEQYF,TGTGCCAGCAGTTTGTACAGAGTCAACTCCTACGAGCAGTACTTC
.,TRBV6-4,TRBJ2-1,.,CASRKLVPEQFF,TGTGCCAGCAGGAAACTAGTTCCTGAGCAGTTCTTC
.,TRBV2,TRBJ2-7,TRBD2,CASRRGLAESSYEQYF,TGTGCCAGCAGGCGGGGACTAGCGGAATCCTCCTACGAGCAGTACTTC
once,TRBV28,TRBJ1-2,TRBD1,CASSPGQGAYGYTF,TGTGCCAGCAGTCCAGGACAGGGGGCATATGGCTACACCTTC
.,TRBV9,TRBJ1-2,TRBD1,CASSAQGVANYGYTF,TGTGCCAGCAGCGCACAGGGGGTAGCTAACTATGGCTACACCTTC
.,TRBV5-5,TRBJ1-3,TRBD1,CASSIRQGLGNTIYF,TGTGCCAGCAGCATCCGACAGGGCCTCGGAAACACCATATATTTT
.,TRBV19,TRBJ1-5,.,CASSKGRGSQPQHF,TGTGCCAGTAGTAAAGGCCGGGGGAGTCAGCCCCAGCATTTT
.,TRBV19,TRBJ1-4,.,CASSVQGGENEKLFF,TGTGCCAGTAGTGTCCAAGGGGGTGAGAATGAAAAACTGTTTTTT
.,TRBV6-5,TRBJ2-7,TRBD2,CASSSGTSGAEQYF,TGTGCCAGCAGTTCCGGGACTAGCGGGGCCGAGCAGTACTTC
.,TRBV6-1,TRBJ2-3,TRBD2,CASIRAGGLTDTQYF,TGTGCCAGCATACGAGCGGGAGGGCTCACAGATACGCAGTATTTT
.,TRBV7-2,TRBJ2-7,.,CASSLVSGLDYEQYF,TGTGCCAGCAGCTTAGTTAGTGGGCTGGATTACGAGCAGTACTTC
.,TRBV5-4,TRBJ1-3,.,CASSAGAPGNTIYF,TGTGCCAGCAGCGCGGGGGCCCCTGGAAACACCATATATTTT
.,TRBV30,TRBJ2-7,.,CAWSVVPNEQYF,TGTGCCTGGAGCGTAGTTCCGAACGAGCAGTACTTC
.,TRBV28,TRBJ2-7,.,CASRFMRVSYEQYF,TGTGCCAGCAGGTTTATGAGAGTCTCCTACGAGCAGTACTTC
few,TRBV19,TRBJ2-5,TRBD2,CASGTSGRRYETQYF,TGTGCCAGCGGGACTAGCGGGAGGAGGTACGAGACCCAGTACTTC
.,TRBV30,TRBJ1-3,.,CAWSPPGGNTIYF,TGTGCCTGGAGTCCCCCGGGTGGAAACACCATATATTTT
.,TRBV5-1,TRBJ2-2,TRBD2,CASTPLSGISGGELFF,TGCGCCAGCACCCCGCTGAGCGGGATAAGCGGCGGGGAGCTGTTTTTT